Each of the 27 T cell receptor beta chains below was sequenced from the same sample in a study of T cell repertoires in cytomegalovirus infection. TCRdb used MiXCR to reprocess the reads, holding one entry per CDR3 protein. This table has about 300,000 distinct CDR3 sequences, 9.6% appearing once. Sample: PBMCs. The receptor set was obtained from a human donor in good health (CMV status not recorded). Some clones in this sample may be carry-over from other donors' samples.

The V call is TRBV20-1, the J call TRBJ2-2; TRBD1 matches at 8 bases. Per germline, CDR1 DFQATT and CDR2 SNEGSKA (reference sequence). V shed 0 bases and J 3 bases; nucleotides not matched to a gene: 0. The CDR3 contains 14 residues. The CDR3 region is CSARDRGHTGELFF. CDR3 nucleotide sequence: TGCAGTGCTAGAGACAGGGGGCACACCGGGGAGCTGTTTTTT.

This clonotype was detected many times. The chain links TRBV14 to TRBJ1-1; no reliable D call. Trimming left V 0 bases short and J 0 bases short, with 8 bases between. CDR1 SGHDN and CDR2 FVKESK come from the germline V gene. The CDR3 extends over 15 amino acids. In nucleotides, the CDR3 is TGTGCCAGCAGCCAAGAGGAATCTATGAACACTGAAGCTTTCTTT. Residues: CASSQEESMNTEAFF.

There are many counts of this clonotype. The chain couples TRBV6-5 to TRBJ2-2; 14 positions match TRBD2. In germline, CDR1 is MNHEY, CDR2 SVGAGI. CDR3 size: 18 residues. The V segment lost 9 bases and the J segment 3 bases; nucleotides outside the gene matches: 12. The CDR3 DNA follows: TGTGCCAGATTCGAGACTAGCGGGGGGGCCGTGTACACCGGGGAGCTGTTTTTT. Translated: CARFETSGGAVYTGELFF.

CDR3 DNA sequence: TGTGCCAGCAAGCGCGGGACGGAAAACTATGGCTACACCTTC. Translating it yields CASKRGTENYGYTF. The chain uses TRBV19 and TRBJ1-2, with D possibly matching TRBD1 (5 bases). Germline CDR1 is LNHDA and CDR2 is SQIVND (reference sequence). Trimming cost V 9 bases and J 2 bases, with 16 bases left between them. The CDR3 is made up of 14 amino acids.

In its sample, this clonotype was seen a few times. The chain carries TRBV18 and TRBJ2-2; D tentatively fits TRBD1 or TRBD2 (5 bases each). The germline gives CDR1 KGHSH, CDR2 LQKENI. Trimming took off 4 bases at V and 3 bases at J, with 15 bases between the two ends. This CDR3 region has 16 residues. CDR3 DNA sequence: TGTGCCAGCTCACTACTGACAGTCGGGGACACCGGGGAGCTGTTTTTT. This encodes CASSLLTVGDTGELFF.

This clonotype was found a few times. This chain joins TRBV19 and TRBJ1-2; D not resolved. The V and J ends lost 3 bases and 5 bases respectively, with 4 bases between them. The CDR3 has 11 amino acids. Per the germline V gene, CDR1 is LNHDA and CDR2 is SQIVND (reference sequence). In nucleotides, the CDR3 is TGTGCCAGTAGTATCGGGTATGGCTACACCTTC. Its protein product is CASSIGYGYTF.

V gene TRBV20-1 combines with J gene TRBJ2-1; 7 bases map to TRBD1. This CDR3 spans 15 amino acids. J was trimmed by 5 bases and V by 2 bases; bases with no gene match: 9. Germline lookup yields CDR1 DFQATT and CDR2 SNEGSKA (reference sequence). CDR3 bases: TGCAGTGCTAGATCACCCGGGACAGAGAACAATGAGCAGTTCTTC. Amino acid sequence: CSARSPGTENNEQFF.

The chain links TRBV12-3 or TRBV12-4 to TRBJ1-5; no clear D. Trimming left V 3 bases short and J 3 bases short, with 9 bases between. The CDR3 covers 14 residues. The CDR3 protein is CASSFNIINQPQHF. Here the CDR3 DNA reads TGTGCCAGCAGTTTCAACATTATCAATCAGCCCCAGCATTTT.

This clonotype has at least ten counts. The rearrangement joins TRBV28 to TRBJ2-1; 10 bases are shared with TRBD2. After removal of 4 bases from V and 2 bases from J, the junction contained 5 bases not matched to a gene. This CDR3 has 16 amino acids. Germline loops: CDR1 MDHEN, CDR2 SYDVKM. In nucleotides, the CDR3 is TGTGCCAGCAGTTCCTCTAGCGGGGGTACCTACAATGAGCAGTTCTTC. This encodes CASSSSSGGTYNEQFF.

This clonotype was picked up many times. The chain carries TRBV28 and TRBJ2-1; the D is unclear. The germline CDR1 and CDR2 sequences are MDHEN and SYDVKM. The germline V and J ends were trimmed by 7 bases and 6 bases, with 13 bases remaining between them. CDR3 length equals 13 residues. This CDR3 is CASTEVLANEQFF. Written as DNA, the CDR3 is TGTGCCAGCACCGAAGTGCTGGCCAATGAGCAGTTCTTC.

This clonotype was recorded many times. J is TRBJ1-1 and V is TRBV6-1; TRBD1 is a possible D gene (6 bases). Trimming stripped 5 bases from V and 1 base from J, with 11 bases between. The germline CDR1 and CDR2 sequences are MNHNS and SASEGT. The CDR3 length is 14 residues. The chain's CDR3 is CASSLDSPNTEAFF. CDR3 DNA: TGTGCCAGCAGTCTGGACAGTCCGAACACTGAAGCTTTCTTT.

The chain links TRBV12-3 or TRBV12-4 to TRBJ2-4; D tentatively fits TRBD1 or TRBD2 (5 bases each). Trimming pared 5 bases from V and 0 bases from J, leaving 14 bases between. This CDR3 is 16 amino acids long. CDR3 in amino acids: CASSRDDILAKNIQYF. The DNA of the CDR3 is TGTGCCAGCAGTAGGGACGATATTCTAGCCAAAAACATTCAGTACTTC.

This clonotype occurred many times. CDR3 region: CASSRGQEGAEAFF. The CDR3 coding sequence is TGTGCCAGCAGCAGGGGACAGGAAGGCGCTGAAGCTTTCTTT. The chain has TRBV7-2 and TRBJ1-1, with 8 nucleotides matching TRBD1. J lost 6 bases, V lost 5 bases, and 8 bases had no gene match. The CDR3 totals 14 residues. CDR1 and CDR2 (germline): SGHTA, FQGNSA.

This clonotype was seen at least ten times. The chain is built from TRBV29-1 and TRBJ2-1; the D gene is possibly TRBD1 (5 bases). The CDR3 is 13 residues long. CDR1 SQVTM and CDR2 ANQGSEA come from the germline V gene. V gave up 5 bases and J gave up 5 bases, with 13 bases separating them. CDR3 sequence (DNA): TGCAGCGTTTCTAGGGGTGGGCACAATGAGCAGTTCTTC. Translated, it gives CSVSRGGHNEQFF.

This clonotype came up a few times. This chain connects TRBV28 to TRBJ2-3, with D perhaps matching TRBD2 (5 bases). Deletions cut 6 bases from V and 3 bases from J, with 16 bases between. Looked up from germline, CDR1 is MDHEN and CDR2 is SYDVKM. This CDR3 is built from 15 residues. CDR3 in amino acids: CASSIGGLGTDTQYF. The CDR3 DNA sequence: TGTGCCAGCAGCATCGGAGGTCTGGGTACAGATACGCAGTATTTT.

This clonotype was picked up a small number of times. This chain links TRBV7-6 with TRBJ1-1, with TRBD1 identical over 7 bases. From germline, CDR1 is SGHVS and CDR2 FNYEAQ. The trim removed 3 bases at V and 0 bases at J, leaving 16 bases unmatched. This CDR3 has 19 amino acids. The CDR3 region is CASSFRARGSLRMNTEAFF. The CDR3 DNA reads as TGTGCCAGCAGCTTTAGGGCCAGGGGGTCCCTAAGAATGAACACTGAAGCTTTCTTT.

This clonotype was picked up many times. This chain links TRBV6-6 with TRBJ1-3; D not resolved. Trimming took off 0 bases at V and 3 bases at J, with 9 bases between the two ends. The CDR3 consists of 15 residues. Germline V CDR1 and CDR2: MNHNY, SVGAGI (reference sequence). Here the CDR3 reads CASSYSSWDGNTIYF. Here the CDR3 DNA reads TGTGCCAGCAGTTACTCGTCGTGGGATGGAAACACCATATATTTT.

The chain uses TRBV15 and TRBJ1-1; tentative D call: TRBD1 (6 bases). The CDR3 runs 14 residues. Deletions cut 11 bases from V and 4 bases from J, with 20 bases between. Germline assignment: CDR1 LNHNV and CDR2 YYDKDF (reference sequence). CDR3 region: CAARGWAEGTEAFF. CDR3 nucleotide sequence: TGTGCCGCGAGGGGGTGGGCCGAGGGCACTGAAGCTTTCTTT.

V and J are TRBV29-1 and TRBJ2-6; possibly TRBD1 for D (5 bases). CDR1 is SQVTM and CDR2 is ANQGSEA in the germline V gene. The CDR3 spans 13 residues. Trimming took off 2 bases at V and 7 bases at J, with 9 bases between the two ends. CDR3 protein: CSVERGPANVLTF. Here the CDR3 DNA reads TGCAGCGTTGAAAGGGGTCCAGCCAACGTCCTGACTTTC. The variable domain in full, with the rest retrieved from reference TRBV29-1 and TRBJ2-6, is SAVISQKPSRDICQRGTSLTIQCQVDSQVTMMFWYRQQPGQSLTLIATANQGSEATYESGFVIDKFPISRPNLTFSTLTVSNMSPEDSSIYLCSVERGPANVLTFGAGSRLTVL.

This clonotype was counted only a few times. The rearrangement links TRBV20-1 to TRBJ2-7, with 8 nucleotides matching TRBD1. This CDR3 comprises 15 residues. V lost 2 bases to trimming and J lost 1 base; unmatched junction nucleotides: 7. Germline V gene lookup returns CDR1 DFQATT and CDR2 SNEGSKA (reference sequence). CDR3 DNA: TGCAGTGCTAGACCGCCCGGGACAGGATCCTACGAGCAGTACGTC. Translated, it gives CSARPPGTGSYEQYV.

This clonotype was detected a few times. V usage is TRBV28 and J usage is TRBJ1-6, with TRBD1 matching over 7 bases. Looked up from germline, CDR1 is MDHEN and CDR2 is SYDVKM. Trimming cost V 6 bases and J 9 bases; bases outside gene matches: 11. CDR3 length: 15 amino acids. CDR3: CASRDRRTGGSPLHF. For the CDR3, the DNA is TGTGCCAGCAGGGACAGGAGAACTGGGGGTTCACCCCTCCACTTT.

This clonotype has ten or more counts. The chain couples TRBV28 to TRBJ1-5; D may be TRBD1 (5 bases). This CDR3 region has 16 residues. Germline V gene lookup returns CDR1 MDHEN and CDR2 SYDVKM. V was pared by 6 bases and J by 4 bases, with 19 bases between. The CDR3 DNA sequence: TGTGCCAGCAGGACCGGGACGGCGTCTTCAAATCAGCCCCAGCATTTT. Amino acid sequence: CASRTGTASSNQPQHF.

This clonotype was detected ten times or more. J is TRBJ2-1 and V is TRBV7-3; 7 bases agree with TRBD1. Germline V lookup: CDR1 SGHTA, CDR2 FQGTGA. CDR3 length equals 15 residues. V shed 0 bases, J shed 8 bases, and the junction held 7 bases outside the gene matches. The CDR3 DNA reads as TGTGCCAGCAGCTTAACAGGGGGCATTGCGGATGAGCAGTTCTTC. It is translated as CASSLTGGIADEQFF.

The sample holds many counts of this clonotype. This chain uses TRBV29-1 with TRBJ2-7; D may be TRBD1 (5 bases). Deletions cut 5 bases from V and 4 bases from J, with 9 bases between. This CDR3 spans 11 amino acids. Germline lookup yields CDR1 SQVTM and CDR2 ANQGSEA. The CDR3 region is CSVSRGYEQYF. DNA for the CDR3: TGCAGCGTTTCAAGGGGTTACGAGCAGTACTTC.

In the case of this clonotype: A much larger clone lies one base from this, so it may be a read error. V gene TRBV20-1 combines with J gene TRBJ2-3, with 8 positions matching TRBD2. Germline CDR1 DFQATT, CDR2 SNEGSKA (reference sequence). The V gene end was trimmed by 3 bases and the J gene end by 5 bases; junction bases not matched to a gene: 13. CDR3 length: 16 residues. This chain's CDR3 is CSASLRGGLRIDTQYF. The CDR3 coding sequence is TGCAGTGCTAGCCTCCGCGGGGGGCTTCGCATAGATACGCAGTATTTT.

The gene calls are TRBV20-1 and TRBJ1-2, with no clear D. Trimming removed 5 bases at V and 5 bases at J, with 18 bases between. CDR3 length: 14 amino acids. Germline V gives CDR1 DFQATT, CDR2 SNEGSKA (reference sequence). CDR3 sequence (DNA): TGCAGTGCTGGGGAGGGCAGGAGCTCTTATGGCTACACCTTC. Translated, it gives CSAGEGRSSYGYTF.

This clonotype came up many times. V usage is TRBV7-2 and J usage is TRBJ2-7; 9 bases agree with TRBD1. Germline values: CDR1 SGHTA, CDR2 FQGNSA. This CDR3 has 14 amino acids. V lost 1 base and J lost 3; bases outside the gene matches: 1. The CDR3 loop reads CASSLEDRGYEQYF. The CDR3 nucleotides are TGTGCCAGCAGCTTAGAGGACAGGGGCTACGAGCAGTACTTC.